The clone carrying this TCR beta chain was seen more than once but under ten times. The antigen remains undetermined. Its ends do not fully match the called genes, so a read error is possible. This entry comes from a study of type 1 regulatory T cells. Study information: T-allo10 is an in vitro-generated, Tr1-enriched CD4 T cell product specific for alloantigen.

Germline V CDR1 and CDR2: SEHNR, FQNEAQ (reference sequence). The CDR3 loop spans 13 amino acids. TCRdb ran MiXCR on the reads and lists one entry per CDR3 protein. The profile covers some 22,000 distinct CDR3 sequences, with just under 75% appearing a single time and around 14% taken by the ten largest. Sequences were obtained from cultured T cells, either the whole culture or a sorted T cell fraction (not recorded which). Subset described: Tr1-enriched cell product generated in vitro against host alloantigens. The origin of this receptor is a human donor in good health. V is TRBV7-9 and J is TRBJ1-1; possibly TRBD1 for D (5 bases). Written as DNA, the CDR3 is TGTGCCAGCAGCTGGGACGGTATCACTGAAGCTTTTTTT. It yields the protein CASSWDGITEAFF.